One T cell receptor (beta chain) is described in this entry. What it binds is unknown. The CDR3 is made up of 13 amino acids. The ends were cut back, 9 bases at V and 1 base at J, with 9 bases in the middle. In germline, CDR1 is LNHDA, CDR2 SQIVND (reference sequence). By way of CD45RO/CCR7/CD25/CD127/CD95/CD27, the CD4+ regulatory, stem cell-like memory, central memory and naive cells were sorted. The data derive from a study of beta chain features in type 1 diabetes. For the study at large: There was similarity between patients and healthy donors in age, gender and cell yields.

General observations from the study: All four CD4+ subsets from Type 1 diabetes patients carried moderately but significantly shorter TCRB CDR3s. Researchers reported that naive, central memory and Treg TCRB repertoires appeared more similar in patients than in healthy donors.

Since all of the isolated RNA was reverse transcribed, expressed TCRB transcripts were what got sequenced. Some clones are missing from TCRdb's copy, which holds only in-frame ones; the method was immunoSEQ multiplex PCR. The sample contains approximately 340,000 clones, about 15% of which appear only once. The clonotype was recovered from a woman under 30 in good health. The chain combines TRBV19 with TRBJ2-2, with D hard to call. The sample taken for sequencing was naive CD4+ T cells from blood. The CDR3 reads CASLTGNTGELFF. CDR3 nucleotide sequence: TGTGCCAGCCTGACTGGGAACACCGGGGAGCTGTTTTTT.